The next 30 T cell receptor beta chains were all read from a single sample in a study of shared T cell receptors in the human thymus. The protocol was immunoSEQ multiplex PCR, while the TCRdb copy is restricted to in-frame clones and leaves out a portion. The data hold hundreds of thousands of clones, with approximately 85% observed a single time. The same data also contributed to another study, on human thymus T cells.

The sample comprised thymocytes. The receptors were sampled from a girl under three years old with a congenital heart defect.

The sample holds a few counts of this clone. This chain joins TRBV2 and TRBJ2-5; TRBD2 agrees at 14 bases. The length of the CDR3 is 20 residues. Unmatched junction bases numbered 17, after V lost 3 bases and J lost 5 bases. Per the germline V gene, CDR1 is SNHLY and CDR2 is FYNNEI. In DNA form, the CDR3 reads TGTGCCAGCAGTGATTCAGCTACCGGGACTAGCGGGGGTGGGAGGGAGACCCAGTACTTC. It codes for CASSDSATGTSGGGRETQYF.

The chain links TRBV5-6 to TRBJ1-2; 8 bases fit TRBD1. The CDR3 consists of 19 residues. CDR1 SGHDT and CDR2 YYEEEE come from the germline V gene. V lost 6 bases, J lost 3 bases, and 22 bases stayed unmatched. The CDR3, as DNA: TGTGCCAGCACCCGAAGCCTGCCGCGACAGGGGCTTCGGGACTATGGCTACACCTTC. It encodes CASTRSLPRQGLRDYGYTF.

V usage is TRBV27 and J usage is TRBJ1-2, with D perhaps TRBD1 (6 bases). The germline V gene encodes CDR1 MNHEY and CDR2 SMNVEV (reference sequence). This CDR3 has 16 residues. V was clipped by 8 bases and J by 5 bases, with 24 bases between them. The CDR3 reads CASVPTGSRLPYGYTF. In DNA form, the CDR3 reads TGTGCCAGCGTCCCCACAGGGTCAAGACTTCCGTATGGCTACACCTTC.

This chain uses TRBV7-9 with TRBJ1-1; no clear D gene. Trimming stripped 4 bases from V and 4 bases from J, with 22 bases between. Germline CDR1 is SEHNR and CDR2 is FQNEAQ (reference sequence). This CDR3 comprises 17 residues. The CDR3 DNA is TGTGCCAGCAGCTCCCCGGGTCCCAAAAGAGGGAGCACTGAAGCTTTCTTT. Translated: CASSSPGPKRGSTEAFF.

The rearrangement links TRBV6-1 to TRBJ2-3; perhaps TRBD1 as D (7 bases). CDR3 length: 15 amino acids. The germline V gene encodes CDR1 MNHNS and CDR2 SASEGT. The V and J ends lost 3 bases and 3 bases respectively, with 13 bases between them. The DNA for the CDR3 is TGTGCCAGCAGTGAGGAGGGGGCCTTGACAGATACGCAGTATTTT. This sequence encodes CASSEEGALTDTQYF.

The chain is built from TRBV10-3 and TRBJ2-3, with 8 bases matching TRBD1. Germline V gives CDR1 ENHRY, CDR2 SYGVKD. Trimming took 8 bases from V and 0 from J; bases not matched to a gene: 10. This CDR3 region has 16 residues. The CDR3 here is CAIGQNRGISTDTQYF. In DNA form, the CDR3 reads TGTGCCATCGGCCAAAACAGGGGGATAAGCACAGATACGCAGTATTTT.

The CDR3 DNA follows: TGCAGCGTCCCGAATGGGGCCCCCGAAGCTTTCTTT. As protein: CSVPNGAPEAFF. The chain carries TRBV29-1 and TRBJ1-1, with TRBD1 as a possible D gene (5 bases). Deletions cut 6 bases from V and 8 bases from J, with 16 bases between. The CDR3 totals 12 residues. The V gene's germline CDR1 is SQVTM and CDR2 ANQGSEA.

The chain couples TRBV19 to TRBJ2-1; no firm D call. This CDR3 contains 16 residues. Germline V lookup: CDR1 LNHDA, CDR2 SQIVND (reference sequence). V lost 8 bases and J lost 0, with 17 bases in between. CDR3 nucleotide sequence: TGTGCCAGTTGCCCACTGCTTAGAAGCTCCTACAATGAGCAGTTCTTC. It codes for CASCPLLRSSYNEQFF.

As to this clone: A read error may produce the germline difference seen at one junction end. The CDR3 spells CASTLRGAGNTIYF. CDR3 sequence (DNA): TGTGCCAGCACTTTACGGGGGGCGGGAAACACCATATATTTT. The chain carries TRBV28 and TRBJ1-3; possibly TRBD1 for D (6 bases). CDR1 and CDR2 from the germline V gene are MDHEN and SYDVKM. This CDR3 is built from 14 residues.

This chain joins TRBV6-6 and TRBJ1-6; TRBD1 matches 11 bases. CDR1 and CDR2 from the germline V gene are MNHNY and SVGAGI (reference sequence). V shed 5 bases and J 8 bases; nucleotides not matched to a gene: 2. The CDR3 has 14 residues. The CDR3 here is CASSGTGGDSPLHF. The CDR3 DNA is TGTGCCAGCAGTGGGACAGGGGGGGATTCACCCCTCCACTTT.

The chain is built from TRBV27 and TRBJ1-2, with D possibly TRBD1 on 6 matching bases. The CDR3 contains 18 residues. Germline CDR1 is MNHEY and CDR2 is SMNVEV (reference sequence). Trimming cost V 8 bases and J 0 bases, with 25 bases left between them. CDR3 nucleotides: TGTGCCAGCCTCATAACGAGGACAGTTCCGTTAGCTAACTATGGCTACACCTTC. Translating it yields CASLITRTVPLANYGYTF.

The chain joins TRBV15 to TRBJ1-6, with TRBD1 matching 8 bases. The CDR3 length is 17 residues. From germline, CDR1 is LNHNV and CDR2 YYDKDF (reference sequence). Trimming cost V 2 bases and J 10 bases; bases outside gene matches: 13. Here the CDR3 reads CATSRPVGGRGRSPLHF. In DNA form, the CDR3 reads TGTGCCACCAGCAGACCCGTAGGCGGCAGGGGGCGGTCACCCCTCCACTTT.

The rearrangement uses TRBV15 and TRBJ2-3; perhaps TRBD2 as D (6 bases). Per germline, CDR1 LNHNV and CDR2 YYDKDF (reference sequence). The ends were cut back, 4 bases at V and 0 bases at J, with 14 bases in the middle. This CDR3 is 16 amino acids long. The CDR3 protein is CATSNNPGLSTDTQYF. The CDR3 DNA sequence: TGTGCCACCAGCAACAATCCGGGACTCAGCACAGATACGCAGTATTTT.

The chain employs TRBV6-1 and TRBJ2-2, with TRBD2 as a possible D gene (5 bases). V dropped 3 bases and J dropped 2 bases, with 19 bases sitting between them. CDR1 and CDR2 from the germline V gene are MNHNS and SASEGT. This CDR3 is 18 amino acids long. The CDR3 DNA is TGTGCCAGCAGTGACAGGCTCCCGAAGCGGCCAAACACCGGGGAGCTGTTTTTT. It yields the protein CASSDRLPKRPNTGELFF.

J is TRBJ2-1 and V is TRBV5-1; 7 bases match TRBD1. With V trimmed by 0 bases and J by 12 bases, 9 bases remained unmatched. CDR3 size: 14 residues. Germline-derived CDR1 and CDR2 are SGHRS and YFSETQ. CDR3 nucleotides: TGCGCCAGCAGCTTGGACCCGGACCCAGGGGGGCAGTTCTTC. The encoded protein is CASSLDPDPGGQFF.

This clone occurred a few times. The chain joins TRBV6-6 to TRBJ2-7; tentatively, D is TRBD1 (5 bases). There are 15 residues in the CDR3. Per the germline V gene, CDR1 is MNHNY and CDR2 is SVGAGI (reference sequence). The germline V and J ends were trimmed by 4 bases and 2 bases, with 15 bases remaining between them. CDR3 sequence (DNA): TGTGCCAGCAGTTCCCCGCCCAGGGTGCCCTACGAGCAGTACTTC. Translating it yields CASSSPPRVPYEQYF.

This chain's CDR3 is CASSADFVAAPQTQYF. In DNA, the CDR3 is TGTGCCAGCAGTGCCGATTTTGTGGCGGCTCCGCAGACCCAGTACTTC. This sequence joins TRBV2 and TRBJ2-5; unclear D gene. The length of the CDR3 is 16 residues. CDR1 is SNHLY, CDR2 FYNNEI, per germline. The V end was cut by 4 bases, the J end by 6 bases, with 21 bases between.

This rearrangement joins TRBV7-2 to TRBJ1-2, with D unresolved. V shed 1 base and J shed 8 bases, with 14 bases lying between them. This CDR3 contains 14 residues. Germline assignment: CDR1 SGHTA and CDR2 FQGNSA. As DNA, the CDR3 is TGTGCCAGCAGCTTAGTACGGAGCACCACGGGCTACACCTTC. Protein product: CASSLVRSTTGYTF.

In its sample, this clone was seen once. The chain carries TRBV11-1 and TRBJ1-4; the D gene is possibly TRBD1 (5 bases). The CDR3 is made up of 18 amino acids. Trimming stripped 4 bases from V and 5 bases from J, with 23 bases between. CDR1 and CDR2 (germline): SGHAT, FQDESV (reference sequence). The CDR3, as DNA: TGTGCCAGCAGCTCCGGAAAACAGGTTCGGTCGGGCAATGAAAAACTGTTTTTT. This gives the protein CASSSGKQVRSGNEKLFF.

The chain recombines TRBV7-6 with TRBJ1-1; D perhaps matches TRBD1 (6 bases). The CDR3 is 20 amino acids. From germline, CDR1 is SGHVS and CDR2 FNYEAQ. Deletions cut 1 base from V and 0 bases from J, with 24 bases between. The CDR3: CASSLVGGGTVFSMNTEAFF. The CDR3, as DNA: TGTGCCAGCAGCTTAGTAGGGGGGGGGACGGTTTTTTCCATGAACACTGAAGCTTTCTTT.

For the CDR3, the DNA is TGTGCCAGCAGAGCAGGGCCCTACCGCTCCTACGAGCAGTACTTC. Encoded protein: CASRAGPYRSYEQYF. This sequence joins TRBV28 and TRBJ2-7; D is possibly TRBD1 (5 bases). Germline V gene lookup returns CDR1 MDHEN and CDR2 SYDVKM. Trimming pared 6 bases from V and 0 bases from J, leaving 15 bases between. The CDR3 runs to 15 residues.

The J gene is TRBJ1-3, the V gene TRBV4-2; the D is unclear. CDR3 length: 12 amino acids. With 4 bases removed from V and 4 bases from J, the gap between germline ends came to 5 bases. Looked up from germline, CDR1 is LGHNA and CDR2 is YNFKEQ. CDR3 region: CASSPYGNTIYF. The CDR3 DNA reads TGTGCCAGCAGCCCCTACGGAAACACCATATATTTT.

The CDR3 is CASSITGSYEQYF. CDR3 DNA: TGTGCCAGCAGCATTACAGGGTCCTACGAGCAGTACTTC. The V call is TRBV7-2, the J call TRBJ2-7; D is perhaps TRBD1 (6 bases). The germline CDR1 and CDR2 sequences are SGHTA and FQGNSA. The length of the CDR3 is 13 residues. V dropped 5 bases and J dropped 1 base, with 9 bases sitting between them.

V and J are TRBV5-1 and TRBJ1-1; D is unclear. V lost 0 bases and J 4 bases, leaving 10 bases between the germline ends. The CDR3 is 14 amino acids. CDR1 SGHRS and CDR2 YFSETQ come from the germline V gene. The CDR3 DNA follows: TGCGCCAGCAGCTTGGGCGGGTCGAGCACTGAAGCTTTCTTT. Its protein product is CASSLGGSSTEAFF.

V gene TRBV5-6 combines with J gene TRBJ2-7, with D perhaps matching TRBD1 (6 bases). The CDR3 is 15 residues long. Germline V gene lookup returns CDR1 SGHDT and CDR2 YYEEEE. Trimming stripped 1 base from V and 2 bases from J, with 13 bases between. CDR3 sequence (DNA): TGTGCCAGCAGCTTGCGGGACATCAGGGCCTACGAGCAGTACTTC. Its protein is CASSLRDIRAYEQYF.

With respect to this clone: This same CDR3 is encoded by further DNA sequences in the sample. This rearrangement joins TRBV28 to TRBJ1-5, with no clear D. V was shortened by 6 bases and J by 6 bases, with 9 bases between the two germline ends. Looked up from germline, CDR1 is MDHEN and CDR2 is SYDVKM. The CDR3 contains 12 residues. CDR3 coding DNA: TGTGCCAGCAGCCTTGGAGGTCAGCCCCAGCATTTT. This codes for CASSLGGQPQHF.

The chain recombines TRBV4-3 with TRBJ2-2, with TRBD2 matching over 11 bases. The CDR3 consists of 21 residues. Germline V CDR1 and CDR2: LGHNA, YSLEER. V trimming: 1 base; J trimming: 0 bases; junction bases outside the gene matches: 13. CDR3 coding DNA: TGCGCCAGCAGCCAAGCCCCAGTCCCTAGCGGGGGGCCCGCGAACACCGGGGAGCTGTTTTTT. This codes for CASSQAPVPSGGPANTGELFF.

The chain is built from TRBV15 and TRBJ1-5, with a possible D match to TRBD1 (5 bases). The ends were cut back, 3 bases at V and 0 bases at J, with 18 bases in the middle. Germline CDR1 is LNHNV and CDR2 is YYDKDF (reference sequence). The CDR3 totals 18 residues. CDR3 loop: CATSSPGYWGGSNQPQHF. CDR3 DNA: TGTGCCACCAGCAGCCCAGGGTATTGGGGTGGTAGCAATCAGCCCCAGCATTTT.

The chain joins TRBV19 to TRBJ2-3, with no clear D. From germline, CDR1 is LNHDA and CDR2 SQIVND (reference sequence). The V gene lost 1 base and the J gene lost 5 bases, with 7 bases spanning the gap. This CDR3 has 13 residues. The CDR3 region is CASSIANRDTQYF. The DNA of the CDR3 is TGTGCCAGTAGTATAGCGAACAGAGATACGCAGTATTTT.

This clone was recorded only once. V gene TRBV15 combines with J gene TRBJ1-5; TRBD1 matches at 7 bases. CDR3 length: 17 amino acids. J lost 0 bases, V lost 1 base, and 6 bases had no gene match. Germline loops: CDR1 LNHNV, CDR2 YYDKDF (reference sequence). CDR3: CATSRGDSLDSNQPQHF. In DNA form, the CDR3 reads TGTGCCACCAGCAGAGGGGACAGTTTGGATAGCAATCAGCCCCAGCATTTT.